These T cell receptor beta chains were read from a single sample in a study of T cell repertoires in ileal Crohn's disease. Produced via immunoSEQ multiplex PCR; TCRdb's table is partial and in-frame only. The sample includes around 8,500 clones, 96% of them seen just once. Sequenced material: ileal tissue. These receptors all stem from an adult with Crohn's disease. CDR3s include the opening cysteine and the closing phenylalanine or tryptophan. The order of the fields is CDR3 length, D gene, V gene, J gene, clone size, CDR3 DNA, CDR3 protein. The D gene is left open where the match is weak. The size field is filled for only some rows; it gives once, few, many or a size class.

16	-	TRBV6-6	TRBJ1-5	-	TGTGCCAGCAGTTACTCCACAGGGTTTGGCAATCAGCCCCAGCATTTT	CASSYSTGFGNQPQHF
10	-	TRBV5-5	TRBJ1-6	-	TGTGCCAGCGGAGATTCACCCCTCCACTTT	CASGDSPLHF
14	-	TRBV19	TRBJ1-5	-	TGTGCCAGTAGTCACCAGGGAAGCAATCAGCCCCAGCATTTT	CASSHQGSNQPQHF
15	TRBD1	TRBV2	TRBJ1-5	-	TGTGCCAGCAGTTCCGGGACAGCTAGCAATCAGCCCCAGCATTTT	CASSSGTASNQPQHF
15	-	TRBV7-2	TRBJ1-1	-	TGTGCCAGCAGCTTATTCATGACAGGATACACTGAAGCTTTCTTT	CASSLFMTGYTEAFF
13	-	TRBV5-1	TRBJ1-6	-	TGCGCCAGCAGCTCGCGGTTCAATTCACCCCTCCACTTT	CASSSRFNSPLHF
14	-	TRBV19	TRBJ1-6	-	TGTGCCAGTAGTAGGAGGGGCGCCGGGAAGCCCCTCCACTTT	CASSRRGAGKPLHF
12	-	TRBV5-4	TRBJ1-2	-	TGTGCCAGCAGGGCAGGGGAATCTGGCTACACCTTC	CASRAGESGYTF
11	-	TRBV6-5	TRBJ2-1	-	TGTGCCAGCAGTTATTTAAATGAGCAGTTCTTC	CASSYLNEQFF
14	-	TRBV2	TRBJ2-5	-	TGTGCCAGCAGTGAAAGCAGGGTCAGCGAGACCCAGTACTTC	CASSESRVSETQYF
16	TRBD1	TRBV28	TRBJ1-5	few	TGTGCCAGCAGTTCCCCTGACAGGGGTTTATATCAGCCCCAGCATTTT	CASSSPDRGLYQPQHF
15	TRBD2	TRBV5-1	TRBJ2-1	-	TGCGCCAGCAGCTTCGGGACTAGCGGGACGAATGAGCAGTTCTTC	CASSFGTSGTNEQFF
16	-	TRBV6-5	TRBJ1-1	few	TGTGCCAGCAGTTACCTTCGAGGGGGTTCGAACACTGAAGCTTTCTTT	CASSYLRGGSNTEAFF
15	TRBD2	TRBV7-2	TRBJ2-3	-	TGTGCCACCTTGGAGGTAGCGGGGGGATCAGATACGCAGTATTTT	CATLEVAGGSDTQYF
13	-	TRBV5-8	TRBJ1-2	-	TGTGCCAGCAGCTTAAAACTTCCGTGGGCCTTACCCTTC	CASSLKLPWALPF
13	-	TRBV11-3	TRBJ1-1	-	TGTGCCAGCAGCTTAGACAGAAACACTGAAGCTTTCTTT	CASSLDRNTEAFF
13	-	TRBV19	TRBJ2-3	-	TGTGCCAGTAGACAGGACAGCACAGATACGCAGTATTTT	CASRQDSTDTQYF
15	-	TRBV27	TRBJ1-2	-	TGTGCCAGCAGACGCAAAGGTGGGGGCGGCTATGGCTACACCTTC	CASRRKGGGGYGYTF
14	-	TRBV6-5	TRBJ2-7	once	TGTGCCAGCAATCCCGGGGATGCATCCTACGAGCAGTACTTC	CASNPGDASYEQYF
14	TRBD2	TRBV10-2	TRBJ2-1	-	TGCGCCAGCACTATGGGACTAGCGGACAATGAGCAGTTCTTC	CASTMGLADNEQFF
13	-	TRBV5-5	TRBJ1-5	-	TGTGCCAGCAGCCTTTACAGGGATCAGCCCCAGCATTTT	CASSLYRDQPQHF
15	TRBD1	TRBV28	TRBJ2-7	-	TGTGCCAGCAGTCGGCCAGGACAGGGGGCGCGAGAGCAGTACTTC	CASSRPGQGAREQYF
13	TRBD1	TRBV30	TRBJ1-1	-	TGTGCCTGGGGGGGACAGTCGAACACTGAAGCTTTCTTT	CAWGGQSNTEAFF
10	TRBD2	TRBV20-1	TRBJ2-1	-	TGCAGTTCAAAAGCGGGGGTGCAGTTCTTC	CSSKAGVQFF
13	-	TRBV6-5	TRBJ2-1	-	TGTGCCAGCCGGGCCCCGACAGCCGGTGAGCAGTTCTTC	CASRAPTAGEQFF